A selection of T cell receptor beta chains follows, all from one sample in a study of regulatory T cells in long-lasting Graves disease. One entry per CDR3 protein results from TCRdb running MiXCR on the multiplex PCR reads. The sample holds 430,000 or so distinct CDR3 sequences, roughly a fifth seen once. The material was peripheral blood mononuclear cells (PBMCs), obtained when the disease was refractory, from a patient treated with antithyroid drugs. Receptor source: a female donor with Graves disease. Each CDR3 is given with its conserved first and last residue. The D gene is left open where the match is weak. For some rows the clone size is stated as once, few or many, or as a class when expanded; others skip it.

v_call	d_call	j_call	clone_size	cdr3_aa	cdr3_nt
TRBV2	NA	TRBJ1-3	NA	CASKNRGGNTIYF	TGTGCCAGCAAAAATCGGGGAGGAAACACCATATATTTT
TRBV2	TRBD2	TRBJ2-7	few	CAGRLAGYSYEQYF	TGTGCCGGAAGACTAGCGGGGTACTCCTACGAGCAGTACTTC
TRBV29-1	TRBD1	TRBJ2-7	few	CSVRTGTQRLLGEQYF	TGCAGCGTCCGGACAGGGACGCAGCGATTACTGGGCGAGCAGTACTTC
TRBV20-1	TRBD1	TRBJ2-1	many	CSARQGDYNEQFF	TGCAGTGCTAGACAGGGGGACTACAATGAGCAGTTCTTC
TRBV27	NA	TRBJ2-3	few	CASSPTTYTQYF	TGTGCCAGCAGCCCCACCACTTATACGCAGTATTTT
TRBV5-4	TRBD1	TRBJ2-5	many	CASSSGQAQETQYF	TGTGCCAGCAGCTCCGGACAGGCCCAAGAGACCCAGTACTTC
TRBV28	TRBD1	TRBJ2-7	many	CASSLWGTGVHF	TGTGCCAGCAGTTTATGGGGGACAGGGGTTCACTTC
TRBV4-1	NA	TRBJ2-5	NA	CASSQVDRTGETQYF	TGCGCCAGCAGCCAAGTCGACCGGACGGGGGAGACCCAGTACTTC
TRBV18	NA	TRBJ2-5	NA	CASSPPSEKETQYF	TGTGCCAGCTCACCACCGAGCGAGAAAGAGACCCAGTACTTC
TRBV7-9	NA	TRBJ1-1	many	CASSLLWNTEAFF	TGTGCCAGCAGCTTATTGTGGAACACTGAAGCTTTCTTT
TRBV28	NA	TRBJ1-5	many	CASSARGGQPQHF	TGTGCCAGCAGTGCCAGGGGAGGCCAGCCCCAGCATTTT
TRBV20-1	NA	TRBJ2-7	few	CSASGSGLVVDEQYF	TGCAGTGCTAGCGGTTCAGGGTTAGTAGTAGACGAGCAGTACTTC
TRBV5-6	TRBD2	TRBJ2-7	NA	CASSLGSSTSGNDEQYF	TGTGCCAGCAGCTTGGGATCCTCCACTAGCGGGAACGACGAGCAGTACTTC
TRBV20-1	TRBD1	TRBJ2-7	NA	CSPKNDADRGWEEQYF	TGCAGTCCCAAGAACGACGCGGACAGGGGGTGGGAAGAGCAGTACTTC
TRBV30	NA	TRBJ2-7	NA	CAWSAYGGYEQYF	TGTGCCTGGAGTGCCTATGGGGGCTACGAGCAGTACTTC
TRBV11-2	NA	TRBJ1-1	many	CASSLLPGGEAFF	TGTGCCAGCAGCTTATTGCCTGGAGGTGAAGCTTTCTTT
TRBV27	NA	TRBJ1-4	many	CASSLAGTEKLFF	TGTGCCAGCAGTTTGGCCGGGACAGAAAAACTGTTTTTT
TRBV6-1	NA	TRBJ2-7	NA	CASSSTTQREQYF	TGTGCCAGCAGCTCGACAACCCAACGCGAGCAGTACTTC
TRBV18	NA	TRBJ1-1	NA	CASSPSTGMNTEAFF	TGTGCCAGCTCACCAAGCACAGGGATGAACACTGAAGCTTTCTTT
TRBV10-3	NA	TRBJ2-5	many	CAISNTLSLKQETQYF	TGTGCCATCAGTAACACACTTTCCTTAAAACAAGAGACCCAGTACTTC
TRBV3-1	NA	TRBJ2-7	NA	CASSPSFFGLLLYEQYF	TGTGCCAGCAGCCCTAGCTTTTTTGGGCTACTCCTCTACGAGCAGTACTTC
TRBV20-1	TRBD1	TRBJ1-1	many	CSARPGGDTEAFF	TGCAGTGCTAGGCCAGGGGGGGACACTGAAGCTTTCTTT
TRBV20-1	TRBD2	TRBJ2-5	many	CSASGLAGVLSWETQYF	TGCAGTGCTTCTGGACTAGCGGGAGTCCTCTCCTGGGAGACCCAGTACTTC
TRBV18	NA	TRBJ2-5	few	CASSPPSPGRLLETQYF	TGTGCCAGCTCACCACCGTCGCCAGGGCGGTTGTTAGAGACCCAGTACTTC
TRBV5-4	NA	TRBJ2-7	NA	CASSPEFSEQYF	TGTGCCAGCAGCCCGGAGTTCAGCGAGCAGTACTTC
TRBV5-1	NA	TRBJ2-7	NA	CASSGPSLNEQYF	TGCGCCAGCAGCGGTCCTTCGCTAAACGAGCAGTACTTC
TRBV27	TRBD2	TRBJ2-7	many	CASKITAGGPLYEQYF	TGTGCCAGCAAGATTACAGCGGGAGGGCCCCTCTACGAGCAGTACTTC
TRBV28	NA	TRBJ2-5	many	CASSLARLGEETQYF	TGTGCCAGCAGTTTAGCGCGGTTAGGAGAGGAGACCCAGTACTTC
TRBV28	TRBD1	TRBJ1-5	many	CASSSYRGQPQHF	TGTGCCAGCAGCTCCTACAGGGGTCAGCCCCAGCATTTT
TRBV20-1	TRBD1	TRBJ1-5	NA	CSASDRDWQPQHF	TGCAGTGCGAGTGACAGGGACTGGCAGCCCCAGCATTTT
TRBV6-1	TRBD1	TRBJ1-1	many	CASSAGTGVSEAFF	TGTGCCAGCAGTGCAGGGACAGGGGTTTCTGAAGCTTTCTTT
TRBV28	NA	TRBJ2-5	many	CASSSYRGGGQETQYF	TGTGCCAGCAGTTCCTACAGGGGGGGGGGCCAAGAGACCCAGTACTTC
TRBV29-1	NA	TRBJ1-5	NA	CSVVGRAGQPQHF	TGCAGCGTTGTAGGCAGGGCGGGTCAGCCCCAGCATTTT
TRBV6-1	NA	TRBJ1-4	NA	CASSDEGKGEKLFF	TGTGCCAGCAGCGACGAGGGGAAAGGTGAAAAACTGTTTTTT
TRBV2	NA	TRBJ2-7	many	CASSDVGTPKYEQYF	TGTGCCAGCAGTGATGTGGGGACTCCCAAGTACGAGCAGTACTTC
TRBV28	TRBD1	TRBJ1-6	many	CASNRDRTYNSPLHF	TGTGCCAGCAACCGGGACAGAACTTATAATTCACCCCTCCACTTT
TRBV15	NA	TRBJ2-7	many	CATSRDRSYEQYF	TGTGCCACCAGCAGAGATCGAAGCTACGAGCAGTACTTC
TRBV28	NA	TRBJ1-2	many	CASSSHDHYGYTF	TGTGCCAGCAGTTCCCATGATCACTATGGCTACACCTTC
TRBV2	NA	TRBJ2-7	many	CASKWTTSYEQYF	TGTGCCAGCAAGTGGACCACCTCCTACGAGCAGTACTTC
TRBV30	NA	TRBJ1-5	NA	CAWSDPRGNQPQHF	TGTGCCTGGTCCGATCCCAGGGGTAATCAGCCCCAGCATTTT
TRBV2	NA	TRBJ1-1	many	CASAGSGTEAFF	TGTGCCAGCGCCGGGAGTGGGACTGAAGCTTTCTTT